This T cell receptor (beta chain) derives from a study of response to subunit inactivated influenza vaccine. Study-level results: It was suggested by the authors that few new T cells are recruited by each seasonal influenza vaccination.

TCRdb re-called the RT-PCR reads with MiXCR, one entry per CDR3 protein. The data contain around 530,000 distinct CDR3 sequences, approximately 10% of them seen just once; the ten biggest clones take up roughly 10%. Comment on this clonotype: As yet, its antigen is unknown.

V gave up 11 bases and J gave up 0 bases; unmatched junction bases: 16. Per germline, CDR1 LGHDT and CDR2 YNNKEL (reference sequence). The CDR3 runs 17 residues. Sequencing used PBMCs from blood, obtained on the day of vaccination. The genes are TRBV3-1 and TRBJ2-3, with 8 bases aligning to TRBD2. This receptor was taken from a man aged 50 to 59 who received an inactivated influenza vaccine. The CDR3 nucleotides are TGTGCCTTCAGTTTCTACGGGGGGGAGCCTAGCACAGATACGCAGTATTTT. It is translated as CAFSFYGGEPSTDTQYF.